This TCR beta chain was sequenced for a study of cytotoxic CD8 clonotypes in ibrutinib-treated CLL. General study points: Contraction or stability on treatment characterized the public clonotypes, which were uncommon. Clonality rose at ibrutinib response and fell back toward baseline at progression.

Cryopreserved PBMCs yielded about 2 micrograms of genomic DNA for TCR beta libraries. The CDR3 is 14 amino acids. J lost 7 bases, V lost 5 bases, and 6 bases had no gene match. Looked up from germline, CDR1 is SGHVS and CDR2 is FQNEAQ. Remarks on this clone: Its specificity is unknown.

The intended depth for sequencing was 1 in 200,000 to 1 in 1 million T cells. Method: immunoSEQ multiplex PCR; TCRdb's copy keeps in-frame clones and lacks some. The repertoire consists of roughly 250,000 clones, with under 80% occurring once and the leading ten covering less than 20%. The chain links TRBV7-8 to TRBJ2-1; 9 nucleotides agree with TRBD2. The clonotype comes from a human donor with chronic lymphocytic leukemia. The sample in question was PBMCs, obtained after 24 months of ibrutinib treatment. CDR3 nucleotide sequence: TGTGCCAGCAGCCCTAGCGGGGAAGTAAATGAGCAGTTCTTC. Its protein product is CASSPSGEVNEQFF.